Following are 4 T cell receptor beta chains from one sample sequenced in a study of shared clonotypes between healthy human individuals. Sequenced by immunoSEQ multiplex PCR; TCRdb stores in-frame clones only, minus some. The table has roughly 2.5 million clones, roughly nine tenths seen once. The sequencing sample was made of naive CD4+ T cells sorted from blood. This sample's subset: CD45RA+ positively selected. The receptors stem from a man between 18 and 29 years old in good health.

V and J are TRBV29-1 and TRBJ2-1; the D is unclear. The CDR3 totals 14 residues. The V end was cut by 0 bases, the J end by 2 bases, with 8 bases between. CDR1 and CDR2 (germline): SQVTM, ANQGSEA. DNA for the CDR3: TGCAGCGTTGAAGAAGAACCAACCTACAATGAGCAGTTCTTC. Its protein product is CSVEEEPTYNEQFF.

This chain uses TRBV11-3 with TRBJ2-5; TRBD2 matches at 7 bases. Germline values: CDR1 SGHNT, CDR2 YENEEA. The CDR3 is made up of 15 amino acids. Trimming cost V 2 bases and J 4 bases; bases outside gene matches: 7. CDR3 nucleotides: TGTGCCAGCAGCTTATCGCCGGGAGGACCAGAGACCCAGTACTTC. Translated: CASSLSPGGPETQYF.

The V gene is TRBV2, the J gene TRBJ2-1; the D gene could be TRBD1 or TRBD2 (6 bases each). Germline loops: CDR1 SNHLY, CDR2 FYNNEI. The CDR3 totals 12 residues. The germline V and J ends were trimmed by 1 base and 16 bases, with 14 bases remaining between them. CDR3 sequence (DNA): TGTGCCAGCAGTGAAGGCGCGGAGGGGGGTTTCTTC. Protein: CASSEGAEGGFF.

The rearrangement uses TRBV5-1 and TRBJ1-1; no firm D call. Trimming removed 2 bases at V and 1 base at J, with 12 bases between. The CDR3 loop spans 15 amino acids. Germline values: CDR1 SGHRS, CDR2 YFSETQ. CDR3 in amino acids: CASSFPGQGNTEAFF. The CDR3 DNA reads TGCGCCAGCAGCTTTCCCGGGCAAGGGAACACTGAAGCTTTCTTT.